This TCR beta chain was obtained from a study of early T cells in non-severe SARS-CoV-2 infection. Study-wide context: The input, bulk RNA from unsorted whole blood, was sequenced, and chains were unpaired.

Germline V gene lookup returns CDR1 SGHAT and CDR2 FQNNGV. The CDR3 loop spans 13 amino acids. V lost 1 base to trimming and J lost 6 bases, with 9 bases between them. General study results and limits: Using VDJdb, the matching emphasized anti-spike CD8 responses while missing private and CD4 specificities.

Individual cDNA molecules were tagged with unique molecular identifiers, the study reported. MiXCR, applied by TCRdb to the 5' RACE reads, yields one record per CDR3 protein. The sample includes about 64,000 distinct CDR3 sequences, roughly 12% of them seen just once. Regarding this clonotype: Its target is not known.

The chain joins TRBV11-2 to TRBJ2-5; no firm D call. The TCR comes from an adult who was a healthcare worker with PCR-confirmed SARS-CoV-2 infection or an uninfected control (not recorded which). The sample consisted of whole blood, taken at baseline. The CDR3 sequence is CASSLGLMKTQYF. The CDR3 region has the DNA TGTGCCAGCAGCTTAGGGCTGATGAAGACCCAGTACTTC.